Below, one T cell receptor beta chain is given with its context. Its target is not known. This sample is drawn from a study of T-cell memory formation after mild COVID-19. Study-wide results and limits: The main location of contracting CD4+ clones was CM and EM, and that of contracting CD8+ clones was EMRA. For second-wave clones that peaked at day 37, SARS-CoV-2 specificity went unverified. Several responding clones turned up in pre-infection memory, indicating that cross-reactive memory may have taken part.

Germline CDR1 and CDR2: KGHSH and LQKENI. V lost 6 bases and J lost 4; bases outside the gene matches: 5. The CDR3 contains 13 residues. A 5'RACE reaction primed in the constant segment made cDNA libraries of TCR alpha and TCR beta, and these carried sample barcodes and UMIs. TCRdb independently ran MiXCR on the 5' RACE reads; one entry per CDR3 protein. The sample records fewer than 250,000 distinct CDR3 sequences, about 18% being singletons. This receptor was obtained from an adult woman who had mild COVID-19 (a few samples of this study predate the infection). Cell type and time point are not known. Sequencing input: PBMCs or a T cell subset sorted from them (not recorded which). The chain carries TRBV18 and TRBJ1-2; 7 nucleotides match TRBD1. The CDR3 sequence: CASSQNRGYGYTF. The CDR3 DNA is TGTGCCAGCTCTCAAAACAGGGGCTATGGCTACACCTTC.